These 16 T cell receptor beta chains originate from one sample sequenced in a study of blood T cell repertoires in COVID-19 (dated by TCRdb to between 2020 and 2021). Library preparation was by the immunoSEQ multiplex PCR assay. Sourced from immuneACCESS, this table was stored by TCRdb with only in-frame sequences that have V and J called. A share of the clones is absent; for the studies checked, an unresolved V gene accounts for under half, and the remainder has no known explanation. A total of over 90,000 clones appear in this sample, around 84% of them only once. In total, the top ten clones hold around 4% of the sample. Material for sequencing was peripheral blood. All receptors derive from a human donor in a cohort sampled during active COVID-19.

The chain recombines TRBV27 with TRBJ1-6; D call uncertain. Trimming removed 5 bases at V and 8 bases at J, with 16 bases between. The CDR3 runs to 15 residues. CDR1 and CDR2 from the germline V gene are MNHEY and SMNVEV (reference sequence). In DNA, the CDR3 is TGTGCCAGCAGTGCCTTCAGGCCATGGGATTCACCCCTCCACTTT. This codes for CASSAFRPWDSPLHF.

This clone has a handful of counts. The rearrangement links TRBV13 to TRBJ1-5; D unresolved. Deletions cut 3 bases from V and 4 bases from J, with 4 bases between. The CDR3 length is 12 residues. CDR1 and CDR2 from the germline V gene are PRHDT and FYEKMQ (reference sequence). This CDR3 is CASSFYNQPQHF. CDR3 coding DNA: TGTGCCAGCAGCTTCTATAATCAGCCCCAGCATTTT.

V usage is TRBV20-1 and J usage is TRBJ1-1; D perhaps matches TRBD1 (6 bases). The ends were cut back, 3 bases at V and 6 bases at J, with 23 bases in the middle. The CDR3 loop spans 16 amino acids. CDR1 is DFQATT, CDR2 SNEGSKA, per germline (reference sequence). CDR3 protein: CSASPQGQIYAAEAFF. DNA for the CDR3: TGCAGTGCTAGTCCGCAGGGGCAAATCTACGCCGCTGAAGCTTTCTTT.

This sequence joins TRBV2 and TRBJ2-3; D not certain. Germline V gene sequence: CDR1 SNHLY, CDR2 FYNNEI. The CDR3 runs 12 residues. V lost 5 bases, J lost 2 bases, and 5 bases lay in between. The CDR3 DNA reads TGTGCCAGCAGTTCACACACAGATACGCAGTATTTT. Residues: CASSSHTDTQYF.

The chain has TRBV2 and TRBJ2-7; 7 nucleotides line up with TRBD1. V was clipped by 5 bases and J by 2 bases; unmatched bases: 6. Germline-derived CDR1 and CDR2 are SNHLY and FYNNEI. The CDR3 spans 14 residues. CDR3 in DNA: TGTGCCAGCAGTAGGACAGGACGCACCTACGAGCAGTACTTC. This sequence encodes CASSRTGRTYEQYF.

V gene TRBV5-4 combines with J gene TRBJ1-1; no firm D call. V was clipped by 4 bases and J by 1 base, with 14 bases between them. Germline CDR1 is SGHNT and CDR2 is YYREEE (reference sequence). CDR3 length equals 15 residues. In nucleotides, the CDR3 is TGTGCCAGCAGCACCCCGGTGGGAGGGAACACTGAAGCTTTCTTT. Translated, it gives CASSTPVGGNTEAFF.

This chain uses TRBV25-1 with TRBJ1-4; D is unclear. CDR1 and CDR2 (germline): MGHDK, SYGVNS. Trimming took 7 bases from V and 8 from J, leaving 17 bases between them. This CDR3 is built from 14 residues. The CDR3 nucleotides read TGTGCCAGCACCGATGGAGGGCAGGAAGAAAAACTGTTTTTT. Amino acids: CASTDGGQEEKLFF.

The V and J genes are TRBV11-3 and TRBJ2-5; TRBD2 matches 12 bases. The germline V gene has CDR1 SGHNT and CDR2 YENEEA. V was clipped by 5 bases and J by 4 bases; unmatched bases: 8. CDR3 length: 16 residues. Here the CDR3 reads CASSPSGGASLETQYF. CDR3 in DNA: TGTGCCAGCAGCCCTAGCGGGGGGGCATCCCTAGAGACCCAGTACTTC.

The gene calls are TRBV7-9 and TRBJ2-3; the D gene is possibly TRBD2 (5 bases). This CDR3 has 15 amino acids. Germline CDR1 reads SEHNR; CDR2 reads FQNEAQ (reference sequence). Between the trimmed V and J ends, which lost 2 bases and 4 bases, there was a span of 13 bases. This CDR3 is CASSLIGVRADTQYF. Written as DNA, the CDR3 is TGTGCCAGCAGCTTAATCGGGGTTCGGGCAGATACGCAGTATTTT.

The chain has TRBV5-1 and TRBJ2-7; 7 positions agree with TRBD1. The CDR3 is made up of 15 amino acids. Germline V CDR1 and CDR2: SGHRS, YFSETQ. After removal of 5 bases from V and 1 base from J, the junction contained 9 bases not matched to a gene. The CDR3: CASRRIRDSSYEQYF. DNA of the CDR3: TGCGCCAGCAGGCGGATTAGGGACAGTTCCTACGAGCAGTACTTC. The complete variable domain, with remaining parts taken from reference TRBV5-1 and TRBJ2-7, reads KAGVTQTPRYLIKTRGQQVTLSCSPISGHRSVSWYQQTPGQGLQFLFEYFSETQRNKGNFPGRFSGRQFSNSRSEMNVSTLELGDSALYLCASRRIRDSSYEQYFGPGTRLTVT.

The V and J genes are TRBV4-1 and TRBJ1-2; 7 bases are shared with TRBD1. The CDR3 has 16 residues. J was trimmed by 2 bases and V by 1 base; bases with no gene match: 7. Per the germline V gene, CDR1 is MGHRA and CDR2 is YSYEKL. CDR3 region: CASSQGRDRPNYGYTF. Written as DNA, the CDR3 is TGCGCCAGCAGCCAAGGACGGGACAGACCAAACTATGGCTACACCTTC.

The gene calls are TRBV20-1 and TRBJ2-1, with D maybe TRBD1 (6 bases). Trimming cost V 6 bases and J 9 bases, with 12 bases left between them. Germline V lookup: CDR1 DFQATT, CDR2 SNEGSKA (reference sequence). The length of the CDR3 is 11 residues. CDR3 protein: CSAYRQVEQFF. The CDR3 DNA follows: TGCAGTGCATACCGACAGGTTGAGCAGTTCTTC.

The chain carries TRBV5-1 and TRBJ2-7; TRBD1 agrees at 7 bases. The CDR3 spans 14 residues. V lost 4 bases to trimming and J lost 3 bases; unmatched junction nucleotides: 7. CDR1 and CDR2 from the germline V gene are SGHRS and YFSETQ. CDR3 DNA sequence: TGCGCCAGCAGCCCTACACAGGGGCGCTACGAGCAGTACTTC. Translated, it gives CASSPTQGRYEQYF.

The chain couples TRBV19 to TRBJ2-7, with D possibly being TRBD1 (6 bases). There are 18 residues in the CDR3. Trimming pared 5 bases from V and 0 bases from J, leaving 23 bases between. Germline loops: CDR1 LNHDA, CDR2 SQIVND (reference sequence). CDR3 nucleotide sequence: TGTGCCAGTAGTGCTGAAACCCTCGGGACAAGCAGCTCCTACGAGCAGTACTTC. Its protein product is CASSAETLGTSSSYEQYF.

This rearrangement joins TRBV7-6 to TRBJ2-7; 7 bases map to TRBD1. The CDR3 has 15 residues. The germline CDR1 and CDR2 sequences are SGHVS and FNYEAQ. Germline trimming cut 5 bases from V and 0 bases from J; bases unmatched to any gene: 7. CDR3 DNA sequence: TGTGCCAGCAGCCCTCGACAGGGTAGCTCCTACGAGCAGTACTTC. Translated, it gives CASSPRQGSSYEQYF. Full variable domain (remainder filled in from reference TRBV7-6 and TRBJ2-7): GAGVSQSPRYKVTKRGQDVALRCDPISGHVSLYWYRQALGQGPEFLTYFNYEAQQDKSGLPNDRFSAERPEGSISTLTIQRTEQRDSAMYRCASSPRQGSSYEQYFGPGTRLTVT.

The chain joins TRBV7-2 to TRBJ1-2, with 9 bases identical to TRBD1. Germline V lookup: CDR1 SGHTA, CDR2 FQGNSA. V lost 3 bases to trimming and J lost 6 bases; unmatched junction nucleotides: 5. This CDR3 is 14 amino acids long. The CDR3 sequence is CASSFGTGKDGYTF. DNA for the CDR3: TGTGCCAGCAGCTTCGGGACAGGGAAGGATGGCTACACCTTC.